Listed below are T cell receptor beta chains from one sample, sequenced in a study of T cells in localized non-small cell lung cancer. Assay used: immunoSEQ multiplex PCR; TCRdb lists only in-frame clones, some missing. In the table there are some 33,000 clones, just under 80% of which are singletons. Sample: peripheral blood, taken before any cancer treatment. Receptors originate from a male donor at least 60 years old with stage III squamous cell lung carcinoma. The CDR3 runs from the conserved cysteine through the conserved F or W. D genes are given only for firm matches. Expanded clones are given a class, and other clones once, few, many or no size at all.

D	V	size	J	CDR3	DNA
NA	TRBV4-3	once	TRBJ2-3	CASSQYEGSDTQYF	TGCGCCAGCAGCCAGTATGAGGGGTCAGATACGCAGTATTTT
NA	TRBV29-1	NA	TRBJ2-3	CSVVPQFRSTDTQYF	TGCAGCGTTGTACCCCAGTTCAGGAGCACAGATACGCAGTATTTT
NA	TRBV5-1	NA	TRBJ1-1	CASRGASGLSNTEAFF	TGCGCCAGCAGAGGAGCCTCGGGACTGTCTAACACTGAAGCTTTCTTT
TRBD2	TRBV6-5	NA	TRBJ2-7	CASSLAGAYEQYF	TGTGCCAGCAGTCTAGCGGGGGCTTACGAGCAGTACTTC
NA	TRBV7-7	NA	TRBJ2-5	CASSPRTRTEGETQYF	TGTGCTAGCAGCCCGCGTACGAGGACAGAGGGGGAGACCCAGTACTTC
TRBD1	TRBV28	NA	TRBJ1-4	CASSRGTGRVWEKLFF	TGTGCCAGCAGTAGAGGGACAGGGAGAGTTTGGGAAAAACTGTTTTTT
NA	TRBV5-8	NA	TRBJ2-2	CASILGANTGELFF	TGTGCCAGCATCTTGGGAGCTAACACCGGGGAGCTGTTTTTT
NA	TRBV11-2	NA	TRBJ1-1	CASSFPRDLRRAFF	TGTGCCAGCAGTTTCCCTAGGGACCTCAGAAGGGCTTTCTTT
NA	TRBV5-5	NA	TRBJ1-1	CASSLDRNTEAFF	TGTGCCAGCAGCTTGGATCGGAACACTGAAGCTTTCTTT
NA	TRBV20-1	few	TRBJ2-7	CSAGIYEQYF	TGCAGTGCTGGTATCTACGAGCAGTACTTC
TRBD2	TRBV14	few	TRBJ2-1	CASSQALAGQIKNEQFF	TGTGCCAGCAGCCAAGCCCTAGCGGGACAGATTAAGAATGAGCAGTTCTTC
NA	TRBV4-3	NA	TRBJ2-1	CASSQEVAYEQFF	TGCGCCAGCAGCCAAGAAGTGGCATATGAGCAGTTCTTC
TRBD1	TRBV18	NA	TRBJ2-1	CASSPGQGSYNEQFF	TGTGCCAGCTCACCCGGACAGGGCTCCTACAATGAGCAGTTCTTC
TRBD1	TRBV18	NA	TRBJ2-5	CASSPRDRGGFGETQYF	TGTGCCAGCTCACCCCGGGACAGAGGAGGATTTGGGGAGACCCAGTACTTC
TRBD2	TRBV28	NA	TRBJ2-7	CASSGGTSGVTYEQYF	TGTGCCAGCAGCGGAGGGACTAGCGGAGTAACCTACGAGCAGTACTTC
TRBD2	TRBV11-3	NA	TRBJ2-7	CASSLESLATEQYF	TGTGCCAGCAGCTTAGAGTCACTAGCGACCGAGCAGTACTTC
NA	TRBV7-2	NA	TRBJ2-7	CASTFPSGYEQYF	TGTGCCAGCACCTTCCCGAGCGGCTACGAGCAGTACTTC
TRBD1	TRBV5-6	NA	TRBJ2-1	CASSLGTGGGDEQFF	TGTGCCAGCAGCTTGGGGACAGGGGGCGGAGATGAGCAGTTCTTC
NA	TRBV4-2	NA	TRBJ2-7	CASSQSIGSYEQYF	TGTGCCAGCAGCCAATCCATCGGCTCCTACGAGCAGTACTTC
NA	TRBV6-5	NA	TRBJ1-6	CASGLRDGPLHF	TGTGCCAGCGGCCTGAGGGACGGACCCCTCCACTTT
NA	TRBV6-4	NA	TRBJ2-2	CASPTGELFF	TGTGCCAGCCCGACCGGGGAGCTGTTTTTT
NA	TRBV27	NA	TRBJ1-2	CASSLRHDQLYGYTF	TGTGCCAGCAGTTTACGTCATGACCAACTCTATGGCTACACCTTC
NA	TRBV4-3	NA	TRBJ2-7	CASSQYPGANYEQYF	TGCGCCAGCAGCCAATATCCGGGGGCAAACTACGAGCAGTACTTC
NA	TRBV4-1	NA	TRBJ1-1	CASSRLFLDTEAFF	TGCGCCAGCAGCAGGCTTTTCTTAGACACTGAAGCTTTCTTT
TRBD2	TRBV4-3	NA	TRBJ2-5	CASSPYLSGPQETQYF	TGCGCCAGCAGCCCGTACCTTAGCGGGCCCCAAGAGACCCAGTACTTC
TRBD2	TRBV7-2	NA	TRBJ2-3	CASSLTSGRNTDTQYF	TGTGCCAGCAGCTTGACTAGCGGGAGAAACACAGATACGCAGTATTTT
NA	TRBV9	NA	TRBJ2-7	CASSVDIAGEREQYF	TGTGCCAGCAGCGTAGACATCGCAGGGGAGCGCGAGCAGTACTTC
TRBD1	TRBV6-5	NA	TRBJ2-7	CASSYSTGGSEQYF	TGTGCCAGCAGTTACTCGACAGGGGGCAGCGAGCAGTACTTC
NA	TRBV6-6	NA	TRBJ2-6	CASSPGIAGANVLTF	TGTGCCAGCAGTCCTGGGATTGCTGGGGCCAACGTCCTGACTTTC
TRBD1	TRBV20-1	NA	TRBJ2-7	CSAETTGRQYF	TGCAGCGCAGAAACGACAGGGCGCCAGTACTTC
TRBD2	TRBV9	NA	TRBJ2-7	CASSVATSGTYEQYF	TGTGCCAGCAGCGTAGCGACTAGCGGAACCTACGAGCAGTACTTC
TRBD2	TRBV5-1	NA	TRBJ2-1	CASSRLAGAYNEQFF	TGCGCCAGCAGCAGACTAGCGGGAGCCTACAATGAGCAGTTCTTC
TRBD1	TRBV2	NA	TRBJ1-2	CASSEPDRDLYDYTF	TGTGCCAGCAGTGAACCCGACAGGGATCTATATGACTACACCTTC
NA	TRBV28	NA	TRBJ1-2	CATRQHYGYTF	TGTGCCACCCGACAGCACTATGGCTACACCTTC
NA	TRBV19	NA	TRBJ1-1	CASKFRGGNTEAFF	TGTGCCAGTAAATTCAGGGGTGGGAACACTGAAGCTTTCTTT
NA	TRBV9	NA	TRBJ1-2	CASSPRSVGGYTF	TGTGCCAGCAGCCCTCGTTCCGTGGGGGGCTACACCTTC
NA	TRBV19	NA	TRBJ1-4	CASNSPGNEKLFF	TGTGCCAGTAACTCGCCGGGCAATGAAAAACTGTTTTTT
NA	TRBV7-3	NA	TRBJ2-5	CASSKAGETQYF	TGTGCCAGCAGCAAGGCAGGGGAGACCCAGTACTTC
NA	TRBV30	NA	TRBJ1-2	CAWSVVVGYTF	TGTGCCTGGAGTGTAGTCGTAGGCTACACCTTC
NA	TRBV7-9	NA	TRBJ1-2	CASSHSRTYNYGYTF	TGTGCCAGCAGCCATTCCCGGACCTACAACTATGGCTACACCTTC
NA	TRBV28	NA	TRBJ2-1	CASSPGLGNEQFF	TGTGCCAGCAGTCCCGGATTAGGAAATGAGCAGTTCTTC
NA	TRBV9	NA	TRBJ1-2	CASGLNYGYTF	TGTGCCAGTGGACTGAACTATGGCTACACCTTC